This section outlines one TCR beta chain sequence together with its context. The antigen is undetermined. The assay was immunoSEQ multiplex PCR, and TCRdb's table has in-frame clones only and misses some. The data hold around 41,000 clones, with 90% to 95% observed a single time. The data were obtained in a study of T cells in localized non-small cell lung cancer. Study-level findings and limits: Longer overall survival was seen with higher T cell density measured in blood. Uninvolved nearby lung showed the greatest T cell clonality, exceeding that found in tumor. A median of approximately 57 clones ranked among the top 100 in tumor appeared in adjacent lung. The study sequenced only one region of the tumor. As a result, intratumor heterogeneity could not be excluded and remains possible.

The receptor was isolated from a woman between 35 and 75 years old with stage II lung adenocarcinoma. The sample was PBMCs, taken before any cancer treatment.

The CDR3 protein is CASSILQGQPQHF. The CDR3 DNA reads as TGTGCCAGCAGTATCCTTCAAGGTCAGCCCCAGCATTTT. J is TRBJ1-5 and V is TRBV27; D gene uncertain. Looked up from germline, CDR1 is MNHEY and CDR2 is SMNVEV (reference sequence). The length of the CDR3 is 13 residues. Trimming stripped 5 bases from V and 6 bases from J, with 11 bases between.